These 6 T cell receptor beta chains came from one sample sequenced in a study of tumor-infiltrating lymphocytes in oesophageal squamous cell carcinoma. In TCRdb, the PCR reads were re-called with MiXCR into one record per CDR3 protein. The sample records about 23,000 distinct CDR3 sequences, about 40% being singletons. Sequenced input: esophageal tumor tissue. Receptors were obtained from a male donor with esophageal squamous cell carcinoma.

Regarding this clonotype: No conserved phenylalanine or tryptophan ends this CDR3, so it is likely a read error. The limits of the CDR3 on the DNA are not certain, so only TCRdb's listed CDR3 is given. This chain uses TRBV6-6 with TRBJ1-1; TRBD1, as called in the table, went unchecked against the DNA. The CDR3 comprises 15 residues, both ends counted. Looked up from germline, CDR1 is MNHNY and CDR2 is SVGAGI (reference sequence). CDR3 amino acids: CATRRGVYNEQFFGP.

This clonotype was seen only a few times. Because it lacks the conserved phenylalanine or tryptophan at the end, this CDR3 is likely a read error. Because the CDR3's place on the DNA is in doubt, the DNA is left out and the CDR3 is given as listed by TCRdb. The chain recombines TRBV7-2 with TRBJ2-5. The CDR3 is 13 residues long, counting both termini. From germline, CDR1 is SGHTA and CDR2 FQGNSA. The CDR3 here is CASSYHYEQYFGN.

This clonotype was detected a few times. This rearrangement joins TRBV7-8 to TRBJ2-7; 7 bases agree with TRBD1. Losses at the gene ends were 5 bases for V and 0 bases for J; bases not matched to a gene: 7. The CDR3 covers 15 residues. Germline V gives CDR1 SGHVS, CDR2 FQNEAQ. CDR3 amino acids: CASSPRQGPSYEQYF. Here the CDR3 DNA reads TGTGCCAGCAGCCCAAGACAGGGTCCCTCCTACGAGCAGTACTTC.

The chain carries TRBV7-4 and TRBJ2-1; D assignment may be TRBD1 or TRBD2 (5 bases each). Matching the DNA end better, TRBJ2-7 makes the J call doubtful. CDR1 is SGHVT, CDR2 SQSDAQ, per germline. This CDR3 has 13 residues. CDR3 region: CASSLGRGSEQYF. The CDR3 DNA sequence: TGTGCCAGCAGCTTGGGACGGGGCTCCGAGCAGTACTTC.

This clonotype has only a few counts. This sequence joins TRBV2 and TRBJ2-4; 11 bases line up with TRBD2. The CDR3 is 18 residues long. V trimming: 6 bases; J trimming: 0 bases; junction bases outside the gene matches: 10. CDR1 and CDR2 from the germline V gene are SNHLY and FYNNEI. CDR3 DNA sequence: TGTGCCAGCAGGGGGGTAATAGCGGGGGGGATAGCCAAAAACATTCAGTACTTC. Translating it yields CASRGVIAGGIAKNIQYF.

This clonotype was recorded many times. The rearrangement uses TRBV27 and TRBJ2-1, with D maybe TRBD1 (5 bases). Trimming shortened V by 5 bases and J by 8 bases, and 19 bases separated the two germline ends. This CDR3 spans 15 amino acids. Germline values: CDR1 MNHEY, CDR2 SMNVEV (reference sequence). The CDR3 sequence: CASSLRTLLRDEQFF. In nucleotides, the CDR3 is TGTGCCAGCAGTCTCCGGACACTTTTACGCGATGAGCAGTTCTTC.